This TCR beta chain appears in the sequencing data of a study of OX40 agonist ivuxolimab in advanced cancers. Study-level background: Every patient in dose escalation had hepatocellular carcinoma, melanoma, renal cell or head and neck cancer. The dose-escalation cohort was about 86% male, with a mean age of approximately 61 years, ranging about 23 to 90. Study-level points and caveats: Antigen targets of the expanded peripheral T cells went undetermined.

TCRdb's table, derived via immunoSEQ multiplex PCR, lists solely in-frame clones and lacks some. The sample consists of approximately 86,000 clones, approximately 91% of them appearing once. Germline V lookup: CDR1 SGHRS, CDR2 YFSETQ. After removal of 2 bases from V and 6 bases from J, the junction contained 12 bases not matched to a gene. The CDR3 length is 18 residues. About this clone: Its antigen is still unknown.

Source: CD4+ or CD8+ T cells sorted from blood, taken in a trial of the OX40 agonist ivuxolimab. The receptor comes from an adult with an advanced solid tumor such as melanoma, head and neck, liver or kidney cancer. The V and J genes are TRBV5-1 and TRBJ2-7; 15 bases are shared with TRBD2. The CDR3 sequence is CASSLGLAGGPGLAEQYF. CDR3 sequence (DNA): TGCGCCAGCAGCTTAGGACTAGCGGGAGGGCCCGGACTCGCCGAGCAGTACTTC.